Each of the 21 T cell receptor beta chains below was sequenced from the same sample in a study of T cells after yellow fever vaccination (dated by TCRdb to the late 2010s). The library was produced with 5' RACE. The instrument given in TCRdb is Illumina HiSeq 2500. TCRdb took the public reads, trimmed them with fastp at Q25, ran MiXCR for clone calling and kept in-frame beta chains. Duplicate CDR3 protein sequences are folded into a single record with the most common DNA and genes. The sample table records around 250,000 distinct CDR3 sequences; about 7% of these occur just once. The ten top clones hold roughly 0.9% of the sample. The treatment or condition label corresponds to: live attenuated yellow fever vaccine strain. This material consisted of CD4+ T cells sorted from PBMCs, taken 15 days after the yellow fever booster vaccination. These receptors were obtained from a man aged 25-45 years who received the YFV17D yellow fever vaccine.

The chain has TRBV10-3 and TRBJ2-5; no firm D call. The CDR3 is 13 residues long. Germline CDR1 and CDR2: ENHRY and SYGVKD. V was cut by 4 bases and J by 1 base, with 7 bases left in between. The CDR3 region has the DNA TGTGCCATCAGTGGCCAGCCCCAAGAGACCCAGTACTTC. Residues: CAISGQPQETQYF.

The J gene is TRBJ2-5, the V gene TRBV12-3 or TRBV12-4, with 9 bases identical to TRBD1. The J segment lost 2 bases and the V segment lost 6 bases, leaving 7 bases of the junction unmatched. The CDR3 is made up of 15 amino acids. The CDR3, as DNA: TGTGCCAGCAGCCGCGGGACAGGGAATCAAGAGACCCAGTACTTC. Its protein product is CASSRGTGNQETQYF.

The table lists this clonotype with many counts. This chain connects TRBV14 to TRBJ1-1; 8 bases match TRBD1. CDR1 is SGHDN, CDR2 FVKESK, per germline. CDR3 size: 16 residues. With 4 bases clipped from V and 0 bases from J, the junction kept 7 bases outside the gene matches. Here the CDR3 reads CASSRDRRYMNTEAFF. The CDR3 DNA follows: TGTGCCAGCAGCCGGGACAGGAGATACATGAACACTGAAGCTTTCTTT. The variable domain in full, completed from reference TRBV14 and TRBJ1-1, reads EAGVTQFPSHSVIEKGQTVTLRCDPISGHDNLYWYRRVMGKEIKFLLHFVKESKQDESGMPNNRFLAERTGGTYSTLKVQPAELEDSGVYFCASSRDRRYMNTEAFFGQGTRLTVV.

This clonotype was picked up a small number of times. The genes are TRBV5-1 and TRBJ2-7, with TRBD2 identical over 8 bases. CDR1 is SGHRS, CDR2 YFSETQ, per germline. The trim removed 3 bases at V and 4 bases at J, leaving 6 bases unmatched. The length of the CDR3 is 14 residues. Here the CDR3 reads CASSSGLEPYEQYF. CDR3 DNA: TGCGCCAGCAGCTCGGGACTAGAGCCTTACGAGCAGTACTTC.

About this clonotype: Given a much more abundant clone one base away, this may be a read error. The V and J genes are TRBV12-3 or TRBV12-4 and TRBJ2-1, with 7 bases identical to TRBD1. V shed 5 bases, J shed 1 base, and the junction held 5 bases outside the gene matches. CDR3 length: 15 amino acids. The CDR3 DNA is TGTGCCAGCAGTCTGGGGACAGAATCCTACAATGAGCAGTTCTTC. This gives the protein CASSLGTESYNEQFF.

The chain uses TRBV20-1 and TRBJ1-2, with D possibly TRBD1 on 5 matching bases. CDR1 is DFQATT, CDR2 SNEGSKA, per germline (reference sequence). This CDR3 is 10 amino acids long. V lost 8 bases and J 6 bases, leaving 10 bases between the germline ends. The CDR3 sequence: CSHEGDGYTF. CDR3 in DNA: TGCAGTCATGAAGGGGATGGCTACACCTTC.

This chain uses TRBV10-3 with TRBJ2-3; no definite D call. The CDR3 is 13 residues long. Germline assignment: CDR1 ENHRY and CDR2 SYGVKD. V dropped 8 bases and J dropped 4 bases, with 13 bases sitting between them. CDR3 sequence: CAIGIGQSDTQYF. The CDR3 nucleotides read TGTGCCATCGGCATAGGTCAATCAGATACGCAGTATTTT.

This clonotype turned up a few times. This rearrangement joins TRBV5-6 to TRBJ2-5; D gene unclear. Trimming took off 4 bases at V and 8 bases at J, with 21 bases between the two ends. This CDR3 comprises 15 residues. Looked up from germline, CDR1 is SGHDT and CDR2 is YYEEEE. The CDR3 region is CASSQTRIPVNTQYF. DNA of the CDR3: TGTGCCAGCAGCCAAACCCGGATCCCTGTTAACACCCAGTACTTC. Full variable domain (rest looked up from reference TRBV5-6 and TRBJ2-5): DAGVTQSPTHLIKTRGQQVTLRCSPKSGHDTVSWYQQALGQGPQFIFQYYEEEERQRGNFPDRFSGHQFPNYSSELNVNALLLGDSALYLCASSQTRIPVNTQYFGPGTRLLVL.

This clonotype was counted at least ten times. The V gene is TRBV12-3 or TRBV12-4, the J gene TRBJ2-1; possible D gene TRBD2, 6 bases. Trimming took off 2 bases at V and 9 bases at J, with 8 bases between the two ends. CDR3 length: 12 residues. This CDR3 reads CASSLSGGEQFF. The CDR3 DNA reads TGTGCCAGCAGTTTATCCGGGGGTGAGCAGTTCTTC.

The sample holds many counts of this clonotype. The V call is TRBV20-1, the J call TRBJ2-2, with D possibly TRBD2 on 6 matching bases. The germline gives CDR1 DFQATT, CDR2 SNEGSKA (reference sequence). V was clipped by 1 base and J by 7 bases, with 10 bases between them. The CDR3 totals 13 residues. The CDR3 here is CSARGGMGGELFF. The CDR3 coding sequence is TGCAGTGCTAGAGGCGGGATGGGCGGGGAGCTGTTTTTT.

This clonotype was seen many times. The chain links TRBV24-1 to TRBJ1-1, with 7 positions matching TRBD1. The junction had 5 bases not matched to a gene; V was cut back by 7 bases and J by 4 bases. Germline V lookup: CDR1 KGHDR, CDR2 SFDVKD. CDR3 length equals 13 residues. CDR3 nucleotide sequence: TGTGCCACCAGCAAGAACAGGGGCACTGAAGCTTTCTTT. Translation: CATSKNRGTEAFF.

The chain is built from TRBV19 and TRBJ2-3, with a weak D call TRBD2 (5 bases). Trimming took off 9 bases at V and 4 bases at J, with 17 bases between the two ends. The CDR3 has 14 residues. Germline loops: CDR1 LNHDA, CDR2 SQIVND (reference sequence). CDR3 residues: CASADSPGADTQYF. In nucleotides, the CDR3 is TGTGCCAGCGCGGACTCGCCCGGCGCAGATACGCAGTATTTT.

This sequence joins TRBV27 and TRBJ2-1, with TRBD2 matching over 11 bases. Unmatched junction bases numbered 8, after V lost 6 bases and J lost 7 bases. CDR1 is MNHEY and CDR2 is SMNVEV in the germline V gene (reference sequence). The CDR3 length is 15 residues. Here the CDR3 DNA reads TGTGCCAGCAGGAAACTAGCGGGAGCTCGTAATGAGCAGTTCTTC. Translation: CASRKLAGARNEQFF.

In DNA, the CDR3 is TGTGCCACCCTGGGACTAGCGGTATACAATGAGCAGTTCTTC. It translates to CATLGLAVYNEQFF. The V call is TRBV2, the J call TRBJ2-1; TRBD2 matches 11 bases. Trimming took 10 bases from V and 4 from J; bases not matched to a gene: 6. Germline assignment: CDR1 SNHLY and CDR2 FYNNEI. The CDR3 spans 14 residues.

The V gene is TRBV20-1, the J gene TRBJ2-3; 9 positions agree with TRBD2. CDR1 and CDR2 from the germline V gene are DFQATT and SNEGSKA (reference sequence). The CDR3 is 15 amino acids. V lost 0 bases to trimming and J lost 5 bases; unmatched junction nucleotides: 6. CDR3 region: CSARDGGGRGDTQYF. In DNA form, the CDR3 reads TGCAGTGCTAGAGATGGAGGCGGGAGGGGAGATACGCAGTATTTT.

This clonotype was observed many times. This chain uses TRBV20-1 with TRBJ2-4; a possible D gene is TRBD2 (5 bases). The CDR3 covers 15 residues. Germline V CDR1 and CDR2: DFQATT, SNEGSKA (reference sequence). The V and J ends lost 6 bases and 0 bases respectively, with 15 bases between them. The CDR3 here is CSAPPEVKAKNIQYF. DNA of the CDR3: TGCAGTGCCCCCCCGGAGGTCAAAGCCAAAAACATTCAGTACTTC.

This clonotype was found a few times. The chain has TRBV23-1 and TRBJ2-3, with unresolved D. TRBV23-1 is an ORF; its function is uncertain. Trimming shortened V by 9 bases and J by 4 bases, and 14 bases separated the two germline ends. The CDR3 sequence is 13 residues long. This CDR3 is CARTSPEPDTQYF. The CDR3 region has the DNA TGCGCCAGGACATCCCCGGAGCCAGATACGCAGTATTTT.

The rearrangement uses TRBV7-3 and TRBJ2-1, with D perhaps matching TRBD1 or TRBD2 (6 bases each). This CDR3 spans 15 amino acids. Germline CDR1 and CDR2: SGHTA and FQGTGA. The germline V and J ends were trimmed by 2 bases and 5 bases, with 13 bases remaining between them. This CDR3 reads CASSLGGTLNNEQFF. The CDR3 DNA reads TGTGCCAGCAGCTTAGGGGGGACACTGAACAATGAGCAGTTCTTC.

J is TRBJ2-7 and V is TRBV7-2, with 8 nucleotides matching TRBD2. CDR3 size: 15 residues. Germline V gives CDR1 SGHTA, CDR2 FQGNSA. J was trimmed by 5 bases and V by 1 base; bases with no gene match: 7. The CDR3 region has the DNA TGTGCCAGCAGCTTAGGTGGGACTAGGACAGACGAGCAGTACTTC. Amino acid sequence: CASSLGGTRTDEQYF.

A few counts support this clonotype. The chain couples TRBV2 to TRBJ2-7; D possibly corresponds to TRBD1 (7 bases). Deletions cut 2 bases from V and 5 bases from J, with 13 bases between. The CDR3 consists of 14 residues. Germline CDR1 and CDR2: SNHLY and FYNNEI. The CDR3 DNA follows: TGTGCCAGCAGTGAAACCCAGGGGGAGGACGAGCAGTACTTC. It is translated as CASSETQGEDEQYF.

This clonotype was seen a handful of times. The chain has TRBV28 and TRBJ1-2; tentatively, D is TRBD1 (6 bases). From germline, CDR1 is MDHEN and CDR2 SYDVKM. This CDR3 has 15 amino acids. The V end was cut by 6 bases, the J end by 4 bases, with 18 bases between. The CDR3 reads CASRTGGADSYGYTF. The CDR3 DNA reads as TGTGCCAGCAGAACTGGAGGGGCGGACAGCTATGGCTACACCTTC.